This TCR beta chain comes out of a study of identical twins. Study outcomes and limitations: The study reached conclusions through statistical analysis that was cross-sectional, not following the same donors. Compared with unrelated sharing, twin-shared out-of-frame alpha sequences had more low-probability sequences.

Turning to this clonotype: Antigen unknown.

The ends were cut back, 0 bases at V and 5 bases at J, with 11 bases in the middle. The CDR3 contains 15 residues. Germline V gene data show CDR1 as SGHRS and CDR2 as YFSETQ. MiXCR, run by TCRdb on the 5' RACE reads, gives a single entry per CDR3 protein. Here the sample spans some 1,600,000 distinct CDR3 sequences, 32% being singletons. The V and J genes are TRBV5-1 and TRBJ2-2, with D maybe TRBD1 (5 bases). The clonotype comes from a newborn girl in good health. The source material was cord blood. The CDR3 nucleotides read TGCGCCAGCAGCTTGGTGCCAGGGCGGACCGGGGAGCTGTTTTTT. Translation gives CASSLVPGRTGELFF.